A single sample is the source of the 24 T cell receptor beta chains below, sequenced in a study of cytomegalovirus exposure and HLA in healthy donors. With 60 Vbeta and 13 Jbeta primers, the PCR was carried out. Using immunoSEQ multiplex PCR, the repertoire was profiled, and TCRdb retains in-frame clones only, with some absent. The data show 120,000 to 150,000 clones, around 84% seen once. The sequenced sample consisted of PBMCs. The source is a boy between 2 and 10 years old in good health and CMV-seronegative.

This clone came up a few times. This chain connects TRBV4-3 to TRBJ2-7, with 9 bases identical to TRBD2. CDR3 length: 15 amino acids. Germline lookup yields CDR1 LGHNA and CDR2 YSLEER. Trimming removed 2 bases from V and 5 bases from J; junction bases left unmatched: 7. The CDR3 loop is CASSQTSGLAHEQYF. The CDR3 region has the DNA TGCGCCAGCAGCCAAACCTCGGGACTAGCCCACGAGCAGTACTTC.

The chain employs TRBV10-3 and TRBJ2-5; D might be TRBD1 (6 bases). The CDR3 extends over 12 amino acids. Germline values: CDR1 ENHRY, CDR2 SYGVKD. Trimming shortened V by 4 bases and J by 7 bases, and 10 bases separated the two germline ends. CDR3 nucleotides: TGTGCCATCAGTGTACAGGGAGCGACCCAGTACTTC. Its translation is CAISVQGATQYF.

J is TRBJ2-1 and V is TRBV10-1, with D possibly matching TRBD1 (6 bases). The CDR3 has 17 residues. Germline V lookup: CDR1 WNHNN, CDR2 SYGVQD (reference sequence). Trimming cost V 3 bases and J 4 bases, with 19 bases left between them. The CDR3 reads CASSDKRQVGVYNEQFF. DNA of the CDR3: TGCGCCAGCAGTGATAAACGACAGGTCGGAGTGTACAATGAGCAGTTCTTC.

This clone was recorded once. V gene TRBV19 combines with J gene TRBJ2-5; 7 bases align to TRBD2. CDR1 LNHDA and CDR2 SQIVND come from the germline V gene (reference sequence). CDR3 length equals 18 residues. V was pared by 2 bases and J by 3 bases, with 15 bases of the junction left unmatched. The CDR3 reads CASSIHRRVAGAEETQYF. The DNA for the CDR3 is TGTGCCAGTAGTATACACCGTCGGGTAGCGGGTGCCGAAGAGACCCAGTACTTC.

The V call is TRBV30, the J call TRBJ1-2, with D perhaps matching TRBD1 (5 bases). The CDR3 is made up of 15 amino acids. Germline CDR1 is GTSNPN and CDR2 is SVGIG (reference sequence). V was pared by 0 bases and J by 4 bases, with 15 bases between. CDR3 residues: CAWSVRKGMPYGYTF. The DNA of the CDR3 is TGTGCCTGGAGTGTACGGAAGGGGATGCCCTATGGCTACACCTTC.

The chain is built from TRBV4-1 and TRBJ1-3; 8 nucleotides agree with TRBD1. Germline values: CDR1 MGHRA, CDR2 YSYEKL. The CDR3 extends over 18 amino acids. V was pared by 3 bases and J by 2 bases, with 12 bases of the junction left unmatched. This chain's CDR3 is CASSQVVTGGRPGNTIYF. CDR3 bases: TGCGCCAGCAGCCAGGTGGTTACAGGGGGACGGCCTGGAAACACCATATATTTT.

On this clone: Other DNA sequences of this sample code for an identical CDR3. The V and J genes are TRBV6-4 and TRBJ2-2; 8 nucleotides match TRBD2. The CDR3 covers 14 residues. V shed 3 bases, J shed 4 bases, and the junction held 1 base outside the gene matches. The germline gives CDR1 MRHNA, CDR2 SNTAGT. DNA of the CDR3: TGTGCCAGCAGTGAGGGGACTAGCACCGGGGAGCTGTTTTTT. Protein: CASSEGTSTGELFF.

The J gene is TRBJ2-3, the V gene TRBV6-4, with 11 bases identical to TRBD2. The CDR3 loop spans 18 amino acids. Germline V lookup: CDR1 MRHNA, CDR2 SNTAGT. V trimming: 0 bases; J trimming: 3 bases; junction bases outside the gene matches: 8. CDR3 loop: CASSDSSRSSGGTDTQYF. In DNA, the CDR3 is TGTGCCAGCAGTGACTCTTCCCGGTCTAGCGGGGGGACAGATACGCAGTATTTT.

The chain employs TRBV7-2 and TRBJ1-1; 9 nucleotides match TRBD1. In germline, CDR1 is SGHTA, CDR2 FQGNSA. Trimming removed 4 bases from V and 6 bases from J; junction bases left unmatched: 9. CDR3 length: 15 amino acids. The CDR3, as DNA: TGTGCCAGCAGCTCAGGACAGGGGTTTGATTCTGAAGCTTTCTTT. The encoded protein is CASSSGQGFDSEAFF. Full variable domain (outside the CDR3, taken from reference TRBV7-2 and TRBJ1-1): GAGVSQSPSNKVTEKGKDVELRCDPISGHTALYWYRQSLGQGLEFLIYFQGNSAPDKSGLPSDRFSAERTGGSVSTLTIQRTQQEDSAVYLCASSSGQGFDSEAFFGQGTRLTVV.

The genes are TRBV7-9 and TRBJ1-5; the D gene is possibly TRBD1 (5 bases). The V end lost 1 base, the J end lost 6 bases, and 13 bases lay between the germline ends. Per the germline V gene, CDR1 is SEHNR and CDR2 is FQNEAQ (reference sequence). The CDR3 extends over 15 amino acids. Here the CDR3 DNA reads TGTGCCAGCAGCTTAGAAGGCTTCGGGGGTCAGCCCCAGCATTTT. This gives the protein CASSLEGFGGQPQHF.

Details on this clone: One end of the junction varies from germline; a read error may be responsible. This sample also contains other DNA sequences that code for the same CDR3. The gene calls are TRBV15 and TRBJ1-2; no definite D call. Germline assignment: CDR1 LNHNV and CDR2 YYDKDF (reference sequence). CDR3 length equals 14 residues. CDR3 coding DNA: TGCGCCACCAGCAGAGATGACCGGCCTAGAGGCTACACCTTC. Protein sequence: CATSRDDRPRGYTF.

The V gene is TRBV19, the J gene TRBJ1-1; D remains ambiguous. The CDR3 consists of 15 residues. The germline V and J ends were trimmed by 3 bases and 3 bases, with 14 bases remaining between them. The V gene's germline CDR1 is LNHDA and CDR2 SQIVND (reference sequence). CDR3 sequence: CASSMSWAPYTEAFF. CDR3 coding DNA: TGTGCCAGTAGTATGTCTTGGGCCCCCTACACTGAAGCTTTCTTT.

Comments on this clone: A read error may produce the germline difference seen at one junction end. This chain connects TRBV7-9 to TRBJ1-4; TRBD1 matches at 7 bases. Germline loops: CDR1 SEHNR, CDR2 FQNEAQ (reference sequence). CDR3 length: 12 amino acids. CDR3 protein: CSSSWGDSEVFF. The CDR3 DNA reads TGTTCCAGCAGCTGGGGGGACAGCGAAGTGTTTTTT.

This clone came up once. This chain joins TRBV2 and TRBJ1-2; 8 nucleotides match TRBD1. The CDR3 sequence is 14 residues long. Germline-derived CDR1 and CDR2 are SNHLY and FYNNEI. The V segment lost 3 bases and the J segment 9 bases; nucleotides outside the gene matches: 9. CDR3 nucleotides: TGTGCCAGCAGTGATGGGCAGGGGGCGCCGAGCTACACCTTC. Amino acid sequence: CASSDGQGAPSYTF.

The V gene is TRBV6-4, the J gene TRBJ1-2, with 7 bases fitting TRBD1. The CDR3 spans 15 residues. The V gene end was trimmed by 6 bases and the J gene end by 8 bases; junction bases not matched to a gene: 15. Per the germline V gene, CDR1 is MRHNA and CDR2 is SNTAGT. In DNA form, the CDR3 reads TGTGCCAGCAGCAAAGAGTCGGGACAGCCTTGGGGCTACACCTTC. Amino acid sequence: CASSKESGQPWGYTF.

This chain connects TRBV7-9 to TRBJ1-2; 7 bases fit TRBD1. The junction had 4 bases not matched to a gene; V was cut back by 3 bases and J by 3 bases. The CDR3 spans 14 residues. From germline, CDR1 is SEHNR and CDR2 FQNEAQ (reference sequence). Here the CDR3 reads CASSFRTGDYGYTF. CDR3 nucleotides: TGTGCCAGCAGCTTTCGGACAGGAGACTATGGCTACACCTTC.

The genes are TRBV14 and TRBJ2-2; D uncertain. The CDR3 loop spans 15 amino acids. Looked up from germline, CDR1 is SGHDN and CDR2 is FVKESK. V lost 0 bases and J 6 bases, leaving 11 bases between the germline ends. The CDR3 loop is CASSQDLPSAGELFF. The CDR3, as DNA: TGTGCCAGCAGCCAAGATCTACCAAGCGCCGGGGAGCTGTTTTTT.

J is TRBJ2-6 and V is TRBV6-5; D remains unclear. The germline CDR1 and CDR2 sequences are MNHEY and SVGAGI. The CDR3 is 15 amino acids. Trimming took 5 bases from V and 0 from J, leaving 8 bases between them. The CDR3 sequence: CASSKLVSGANVLTF. The CDR3 bases are TGTGCCAGCAGTAAGCTTGTCTCTGGGGCCAACGTCCTGACTTTC.

The chain combines TRBV28 with TRBJ2-1; no definite D call. The V and J ends lost 2 bases and 10 bases respectively, with 6 bases between them. The germline V gene has CDR1 MDHEN and CDR2 SYDVKM. The CDR3 has 11 amino acids. This CDR3 is CASSLAEEQFF. The CDR3 DNA is TGTGCCAGCAGTTTAGCGGAAGAGCAGTTCTTC.

J is TRBJ1-2 and V is TRBV30; 9 bases are a match to TRBD1. The CDR3 runs 13 residues. Looked up from germline, CDR1 is GTSNPN and CDR2 is SVGIG (reference sequence). With V trimmed by 5 bases and J by 7 bases, 8 bases remained unmatched. This chain's CDR3 is CAWAQQGAGGYTF. In DNA form, the CDR3 reads TGTGCCTGGGCCCAACAGGGGGCGGGTGGCTACACCTTC.

This chain uses TRBV27 with TRBJ2-1, with 8 bases matching TRBD1. The CDR3 is made up of 16 amino acids. CDR1 and CDR2 from the germline V gene are MNHEY and SMNVEV (reference sequence). V lost 4 bases and J lost 0; bases outside the gene matches: 5. CDR3 region: CASSSGTGSSYNEQFF. DNA of the CDR3: TGTGCCAGCAGTTCGGGGACAGGTAGCTCCTACAATGAGCAGTTCTTC.

The chain is built from TRBV28 and TRBJ2-7; D is possibly TRBD1 (6 bases). V was trimmed by 6 bases and J by 3 bases, leaving 15 bases between them. CDR1 is MDHEN and CDR2 is SYDVKM in the germline V gene. This CDR3 has 14 residues. CDR3 region: CASRPGQRYYEQYF. CDR3 in DNA: TGTGCCAGCAGACCTGGACAGAGATACTACGAGCAGTACTTC.

V and J are TRBV5-4 and TRBJ1-1; tentatively, D is TRBD1 (5 bases). Germline V gene sequence: CDR1 SGHNT, CDR2 YYREEE (reference sequence). V was trimmed by 1 base and J by 2 bases, leaving 18 bases between them. The CDR3 covers 17 residues. CDR3 DNA: TGTGCCAGCAGCTTGTCATATAGGGGCGATACCAACACTGAAGCTTTCTTT. Translation gives CASSLSYRGDTNTEAFF.

The gene calls are TRBV6-1 and TRBJ1-5; 7 bases are a match to TRBD1. This CDR3 region has 17 residues. Trimming at V came to 4 bases and at J to 4 bases, leaving 13 bases not matched to a gene. CDR1 and CDR2 from the germline V gene are MNHNS and SASEGT. The CDR3 loop is CASSGIGTQGRNQPQHF. CDR3 bases: TGTGCCAGCAGTGGGATTGGGACACAGGGGAGGAATCAGCCCCAGCATTTT.